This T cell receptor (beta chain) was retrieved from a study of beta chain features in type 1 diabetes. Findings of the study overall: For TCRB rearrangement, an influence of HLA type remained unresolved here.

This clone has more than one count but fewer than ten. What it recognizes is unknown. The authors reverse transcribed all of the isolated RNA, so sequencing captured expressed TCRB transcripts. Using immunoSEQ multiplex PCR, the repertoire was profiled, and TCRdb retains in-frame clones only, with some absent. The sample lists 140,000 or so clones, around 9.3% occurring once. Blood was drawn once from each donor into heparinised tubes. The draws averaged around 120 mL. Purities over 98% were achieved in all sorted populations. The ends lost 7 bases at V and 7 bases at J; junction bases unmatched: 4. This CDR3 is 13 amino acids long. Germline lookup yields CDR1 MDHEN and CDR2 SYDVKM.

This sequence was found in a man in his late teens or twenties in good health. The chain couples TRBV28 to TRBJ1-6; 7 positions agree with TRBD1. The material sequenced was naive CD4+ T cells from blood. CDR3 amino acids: CASTGTVNSPLHF. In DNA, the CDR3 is TGTGCCAGCACCGGGACAGTAAATTCACCCCTCCACTTT.